These 2 T cell receptor beta chains came from one sample sequenced in a study of blood T cell repertoires in COVID-19. Some clones are missing from TCRdb's copy, which holds only in-frame ones; the method was immunoSEQ multiplex PCR. Among some 200,000 clones listed, roughly 82% were seen once. Sample: PBMCs or T cells enriched from blood (not recorded which). The receptors were sampled from a woman aged 55-70 years with acute COVID-19.

This clone came up a few times. The V gene is TRBV29-1, the J gene TRBJ1-1; tentative D call: TRBD1 (5 bases). Germline V gives CDR1 SQVTM, CDR2 ANQGSEA. The V gene lost 6 bases and the J gene lost 3 bases, with 17 bases spanning the gap. The CDR3 extends over 14 amino acids. CDR3 sequence reads: CSVTDGGWYTEAFF. As DNA, the CDR3 is TGCAGCGTCACAGATGGGGGGTGGTACACTGAAGCTTTCTTT.

This clone was detected once. The rearrangement links TRBV20-1 to TRBJ2-1, with TRBD2 identical over 9 bases. The trim removed 3 bases at V and 6 bases at J, leaving 15 bases unmatched. This CDR3 region has 17 residues. Germline CDR1 and CDR2: DFQATT and SNEGSKA (reference sequence). This CDR3 is CSASFELRLADFNEQFF. CDR3 nucleotide sequence: TGCAGTGCTAGTTTCGAACTTAGACTAGCGGACTTCAATGAGCAGTTCTTC.